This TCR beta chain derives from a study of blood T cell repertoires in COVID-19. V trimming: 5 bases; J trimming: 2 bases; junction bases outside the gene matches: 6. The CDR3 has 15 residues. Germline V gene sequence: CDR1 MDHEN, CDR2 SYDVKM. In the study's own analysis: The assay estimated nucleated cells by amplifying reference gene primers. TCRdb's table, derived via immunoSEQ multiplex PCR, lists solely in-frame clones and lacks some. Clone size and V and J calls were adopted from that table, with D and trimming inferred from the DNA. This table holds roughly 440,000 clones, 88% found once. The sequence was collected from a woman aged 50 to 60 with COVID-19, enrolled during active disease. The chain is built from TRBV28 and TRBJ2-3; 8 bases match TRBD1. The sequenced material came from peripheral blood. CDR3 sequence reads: CASSGTGHFTDTQYF. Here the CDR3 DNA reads TGTGCCAGCAGTGGGACAGGACACTTCACAGATACGCAGTATTTT.